This is a list of T cell receptor beta chains from one sample in a study of T cells after yellow fever vaccination. TCRdb re-derived calls from the 5' RACE reads in MiXCR, one entry per CDR3 protein. The sample carries about 58,000 distinct CDR3 sequences, approximately 5.7% recorded once. This sample comprised PBMCs, either bulk or a sorted T-cell subset (CD4+, CD8+, memory, or dextramer-sorted; not recorded which), obtained on the day of the yellow fever booster vaccination. These receptors were taken from a man aged 18 to 30 who received the YFV17D yellow fever vaccine. Both conserved end residues are part of each CDR3. D genes are given only for firm matches. Size is stated for part of the rows, as once, few or many counts, or as a class when the clone is expanded.

size	J	D	V	CDR3	DNA
many	TRBJ2-7	TRBD1	TRBV29-1	CSVEEGQEYEQYF	TGCAGCGTTGAAGAGGGACAGGAATACGAGCAGTACTTC
few	TRBJ1-5	NA	TRBV20-1	CSANGVNNQPQHF	TGCAGTGCCAATGGCGTCAACAATCAGCCCCAGCATTTT
many	TRBJ2-5	NA	TRBV4-1	CASSPTWGVRETQYF	TGCGCCAGCAGCCCTACCTGGGGGGTGCGGGAGACCCAGTACTTC
many	TRBJ2-1	TRBD2	TRBV5-1	CASSLEALAGQFF	TGCGCCAGCAGCTTGGAAGCCCTAGCGGGGCAGTTCTTC
many	TRBJ2-6	NA	TRBV6-2/TRBV6-3	CASSYRPSGANVLTF	TGTGCCAGCAGTTATCGGCCCTCTGGGGCCAACGTCCTGACTTTC
many	TRBJ2-1	TRBD2	TRBV7-2	CASRTSGTSGYIWDEQFF	TGTGCCAGCAGGACTTCGGGGACTAGCGGGTACATATGGGATGAGCAGTTCTTC
few	TRBJ2-3	NA	TRBV7-9	CARRPFLLVKGADTQYF	TGTGCCAGAAGACCATTTCTACTAGTAAAGGGGGCAGATACGCAGTATTTT
many	TRBJ2-1	NA	TRBV5-1	CASSLVPGTNNEQFF	TGCGCCAGCAGCTTGGTCCCAGGCACAAACAATGAGCAGTTCTTC
few	TRBJ2-7	TRBD2	TRBV11-2	CASSLFSGIAYEQYF	TGTGCCAGCAGCTTATTTAGCGGGATTGCCTACGAGCAGTACTTC
many	TRBJ2-5	NA	TRBV25-1	CASSETYQETQYF	TGTGCCAGCAGTGAGACCTACCAAGAGACCCAGTACTTC
NA	TRBJ2-7	TRBD2	TRBV3-1	CASSQDPVTSGVREQYF	TGTGCCAGCAGCCAAGACCCAGTGACTAGCGGGGTCCGCGAGCAGTACTTC
many	TRBJ2-1	TRBD2	TRBV5-1	CASSLQAGVRNEQFF	TGCGCCAGCAGCTTGCAAGCGGGGGTAAGGAATGAGCAGTTCTTC
few	TRBJ2-5	NA	TRBV2	CASNLRGGDDSYQETQYF	TGTGCCAGCAACCTCCGAGGGGGGGATGATTCGTACCAAGAGACCCAGTACTTC
many	TRBJ2-5	NA	TRBV3-1	CASSQSRQETQYF	TGTGCCAGCAGCCAAAGCAGACAAGAGACCCAGTACTTC
few	TRBJ2-4	TRBD1	TRBV7-9	CASSPRDSKNIQYF	TGTGCCAGCAGCCCCCGGGACAGCAAAAACATTCAGTACTTC
few	TRBJ1-5	NA	TRBV7-9	CASSPDNQPQHF	TGTGCCAGCAGCCCCGACAATCAGCCCCAGCATTTT